This T cell receptor (beta chain) was captured by sequencing in a study of blood T cell repertoires in COVID-19. At the level of the study: COVID-19 samples collected from the United States, Italy and Spain covered acute and convalescent phases. PBMCs, B-cell-depleted T cells, or T cells provided the cDNA or gDNA that made up the material.

The V and J ends lost 4 bases and 7 bases respectively, with 18 bases between them. The CDR3 contains 16 residues. Germline V gene data show CDR1 as SGHRS and CDR2 as YFSETQ. In the original analysis: Quantification of nucleated cells was approximated via reference gene primer amplification. The assay was immunoSEQ multiplex PCR, and TCRdb's table has in-frame clones only and misses some. The V and J calls and the clone size are those of that table, but D and trimming were determined from the DNA. The table lists about 240,000 clones, approximately 82% of them singletons. Input material: peripheral blood. The source of this sequence is a woman between 18 and 29 years old with acute or convalescent COVID-19. The rearrangement joins TRBV5-1 to TRBJ1-6, with D possibly TRBD1 on 6 matching bases. This CDR3 is CASSPGPDRINSPLHF. CDR3 nucleotides: TGCGCCAGCAGCCCGGGACCGGACAGAATAAATTCACCCCTCCACTTT. The whole variable domain, remainder taken from reference TRBV5-1 and TRBJ1-6, is KAGVTQTPRYLIKTRGQQVTLSCSPISGHRSVSWYQQTPGQGLQFLFEYFSETQRNKGNFPGRFSGRQFSNSRSEMNVSTLELGDSALYLCASSPGPDRINSPLHFGNGTRLTVT.